The 14 T cell receptor beta chains given below trace back to one sample, sequenced in a study of CD8 T cells in Susac syndrome. RNA was extracted with the RNeasy kit, and a quantity of roughly 0.5 to 1 ug was reverse transcribed using random hexamers. TCRdb processed the immunoSEQ multiplex PCR reads anew with MiXCR; each CDR3 protein has one entry. The sample lists around 180,000 distinct CDR3 sequences, roughly 95% occurring once. Source material: CD8+ T cells from PBMCs. These receptors came from a human donor with multiple sclerosis.

The chain recombines TRBV9 with TRBJ2-7; perhaps D is TRBD1 or TRBD2 (5 bases each). The CDR3 length is 15 residues. The V gene's germline CDR1 is SGDLS and CDR2 YYNGEE. Trimming stripped 4 bases from V and 5 bases from J, with 19 bases between. The CDR3 sequence: CASSLSQGVENEQYF. The CDR3, as DNA: TGTGCCAGCAGCTTAAGTCAGGGAGTCGAAAACGAGCAGTACTTC.

The V call is TRBV5-4, the J call TRBJ2-2; D remains unclear. V gave up 3 bases and J gave up 4 bases, with 7 bases separating them. This CDR3 has 13 amino acids. Germline loops: CDR1 SGHNT, CDR2 YYREEE (reference sequence). The CDR3 DNA reads as TGTGCCAGCAGCTCGTTCGGCACCGGGGAGCTGTTTTTT. This encodes CASSSFGTGELFF.

V and J are TRBV4-1 and TRBJ2-7; TRBD2 might be the D (6 bases). The germline CDR1 and CDR2 sequences are MGHRA and YSYEKL. The CDR3 spans 14 residues. V lost 4 bases and J lost 2, with 12 bases in between. CDR3 region: CASSLGGVTYEQYF. The CDR3 bases are TGCGCCAGCAGCCTGGGGGGAGTGACCTACGAGCAGTACTTC.

This clonotype was seen just once. The rearrangement joins TRBV20-1 to TRBJ2-1; a possible D gene is TRBD2 (6 bases). CDR1 DFQATT and CDR2 SNEGSKA come from the germline V gene (reference sequence). V was trimmed by 0 bases and J by 3 bases, leaving 9 bases between them. This CDR3 comprises 14 residues. The CDR3 DNA follows: TGCAGTGCTAGAGAAATGGACTACTACAATGAGCAGTTCTTC. It yields the protein CSAREMDYYNEQFF.

The chain recombines TRBV11-2 with TRBJ2-7, with D hard to call. Trimming stripped 7 bases from V and 1 base from J, with 14 bases between. The CDR3 runs to 14 residues. Germline V gives CDR1 SGHAT, CDR2 FQNNGV. The CDR3 spells CASMERSISYEQYF. The CDR3 DNA sequence: TGTGCCAGCATGGAGAGGTCAATATCCTACGAGCAGTACTTC.

The chain employs TRBV29-1 and TRBJ2-7; 11 bases line up with TRBD1. The CDR3 runs 14 residues. Germline values: CDR1 SQVTM, CDR2 ANQGSEA. V shed 6 bases, J shed 7 bases, and the junction held 11 bases outside the gene matches. The CDR3 DNA reads TGCAGCGTCGAGGATGGACAGGGGGCGAGAGAGCAGTACTTC. Translating gives CSVEDGQGAREQYF.

The chain employs TRBV12-3 or TRBV12-4 and TRBJ2-7; D not certain. V lost 8 bases, J lost 3 bases, and 8 bases lay in between. The CDR3 spans 11 residues. CDR3 loop: CASGVYYEQYF. CDR3 coding DNA: TGTGCCAGCGGCGTATACTACGAGCAGTACTTC.

The chain joins TRBV27 to TRBJ2-1; 8 bases match TRBD2. The V and J ends lost 8 bases and 3 bases, in that order; junction bases with no gene match: 15. Germline CDR1 MNHEY, CDR2 SMNVEV (reference sequence). The CDR3 has 17 amino acids. The CDR3, as DNA: TGTGCCAGCGCCTCCGTCCGAAGCGGGGGAAACTACAATGAGCAGTTCTTC. Translating it yields CASASVRSGGNYNEQFF.

The chain joins TRBV2 to TRBJ2-1; maybe TRBD2 (5 bases). Per the germline V gene, CDR1 is SNHLY and CDR2 is FYNNEI. The CDR3 sequence is 12 residues long. V dropped 3 bases and J dropped 6 bases, with 6 bases sitting between them. CDR3 DNA sequence: TGTGCCAGCAGTGATCTAGCCAATGAGCAGTTCTTC. Translated: CASSDLANEQFF.

J is TRBJ2-7 and V is TRBV11-1; 7 bases align to TRBD2. Germline V gene lookup returns CDR1 SGHAT and CDR2 FQDESV (reference sequence). Trimming took 0 bases from V and 0 from J; bases not matched to a gene: 2. The CDR3 runs to 15 residues. The chain's CDR3 is CASSLARESSYEQYF. The CDR3 region has the DNA TGTGCCAGCAGCTTAGCGCGGGAGAGCTCCTACGAGCAGTACTTC.

The chain couples TRBV7-6 to TRBJ1-6; D uncertain. CDR1 is SGHVS and CDR2 is FNYEAQ in the germline V gene. The CDR3 covers 14 residues. Trimming pared 7 bases from V and 10 bases from J, leaving 17 bases between. The CDR3 region is CASTSASGFSPLHF. Here the CDR3 DNA reads TGTGCCAGCACCTCCGCGAGTGGGTTCTCACCCCTCCACTTT.

V gene TRBV27 combines with J gene TRBJ2-1, with D uncertain. Germline-derived CDR1 and CDR2 are MNHEY and SMNVEV (reference sequence). The CDR3 is made up of 13 amino acids. V gave up 1 base and J gave up 7 bases, with 8 bases separating them. CDR3 sequence (DNA): TGTGCCAGCAGTTTATTAATAAGGAATGAGCAGTTCTTC. Translated: CASSLLIRNEQFF.

This chain uses TRBV27 with TRBJ2-1; no clear D gene. V lost 5 bases and J 7 bases, leaving 15 bases between the germline ends. Germline V gene lookup returns CDR1 MNHEY and CDR2 SMNVEV (reference sequence). CDR3 size: 14 residues. CDR3 loop: CASSPGVSGNEQFF. The CDR3 DNA follows: TGTGCCAGCAGTCCCGGAGTTTCAGGTAATGAGCAGTTCTTC.

This chain links TRBV20-1 with TRBJ2-2; no clear D gene. The CDR3 extends over 12 amino acids. Trimming took 2 bases from V and 3 from J, leaving 4 bases between them. Germline lookup yields CDR1 DFQATT and CDR2 SNEGSKA (reference sequence). CDR3 nucleotide sequence: TGCAGTGCTAGACAGTACACCGGGGAGCTGTTTTTT. Translated: CSARQYTGELFF.